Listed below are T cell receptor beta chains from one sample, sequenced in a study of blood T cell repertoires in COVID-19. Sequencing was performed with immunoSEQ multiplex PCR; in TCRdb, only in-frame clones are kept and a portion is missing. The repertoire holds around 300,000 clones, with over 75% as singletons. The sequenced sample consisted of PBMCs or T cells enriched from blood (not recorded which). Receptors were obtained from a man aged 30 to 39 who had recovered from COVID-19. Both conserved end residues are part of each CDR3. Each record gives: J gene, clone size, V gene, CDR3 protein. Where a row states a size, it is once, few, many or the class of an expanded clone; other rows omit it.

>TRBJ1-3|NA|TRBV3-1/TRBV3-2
CASSQDPSSGNTIYF
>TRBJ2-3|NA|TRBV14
CASSRNGLAGDTQYF
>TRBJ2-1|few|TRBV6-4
CASSDSPETRDEQFF
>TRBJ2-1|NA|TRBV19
CASKRVAGTYNEQFF
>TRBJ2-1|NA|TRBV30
CAWMGWGDEQFF
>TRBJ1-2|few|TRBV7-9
CASRQMTVATF
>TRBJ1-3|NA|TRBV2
CASSTQGNTIYF
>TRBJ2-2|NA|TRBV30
CAWNRGGSGELFF
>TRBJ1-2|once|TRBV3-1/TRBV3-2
CASSQGQGVQGYTF
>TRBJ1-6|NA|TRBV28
CASSPAQGNPSPLHF
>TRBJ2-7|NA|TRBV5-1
CASSLGTWLAYEQYF
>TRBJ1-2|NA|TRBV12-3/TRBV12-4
CASSPLSYGYTF
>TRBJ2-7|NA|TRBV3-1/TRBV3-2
CASSRWGQLDYEQYF
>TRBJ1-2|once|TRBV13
CASSLGPGQRYGYTF
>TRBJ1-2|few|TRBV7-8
CASSLVSAGNYGYTF
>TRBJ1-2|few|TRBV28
CASTENSGTDGYTF
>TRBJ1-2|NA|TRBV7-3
CASSSPGTTAGYTF
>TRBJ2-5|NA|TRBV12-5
CASGLSGQETQYF
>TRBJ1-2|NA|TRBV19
CASSNSGGQYYGYTF
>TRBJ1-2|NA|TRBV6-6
CASSRGHLPRAYGYTF
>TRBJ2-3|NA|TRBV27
CASSLYPRSLKRPSTDTQYF
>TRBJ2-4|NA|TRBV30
CAWNYDLGNIQYF
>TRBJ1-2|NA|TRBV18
CASSPDRVDGYTF
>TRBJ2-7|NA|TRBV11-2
CASSRPTTPHEQYF
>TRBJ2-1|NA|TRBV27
CASSSDRGNEQFF
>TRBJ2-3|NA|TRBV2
CASSEGASGGRTDTQYF
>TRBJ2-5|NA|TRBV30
CAWSPDREETQYF
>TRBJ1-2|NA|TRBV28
CASSLLARRPLGYTF
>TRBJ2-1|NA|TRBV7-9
CASSLGFRELRGNEQFF
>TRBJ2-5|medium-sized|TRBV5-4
CASRDTDSQETQYF
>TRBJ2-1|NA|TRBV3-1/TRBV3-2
CASSSLDEQFF
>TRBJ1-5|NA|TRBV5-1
CASSLDGRGQPQHF
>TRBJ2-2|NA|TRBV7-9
CASSHQRGGGTGELFF
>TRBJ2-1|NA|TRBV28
CASSLSLPGQGRDGFF
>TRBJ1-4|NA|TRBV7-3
CASSSDRGEKLFF
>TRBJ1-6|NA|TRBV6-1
CASSGRTGDYNSPLHF
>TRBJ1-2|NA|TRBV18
CASSPANQGYTF
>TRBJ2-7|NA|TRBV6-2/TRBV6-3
CASSYLRDMPYEQYF
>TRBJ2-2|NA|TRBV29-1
CSVEQEGTGELFF
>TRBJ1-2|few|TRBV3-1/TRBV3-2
CASSQEGRYGYTF
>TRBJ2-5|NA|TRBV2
CASSKQGAGETQYF
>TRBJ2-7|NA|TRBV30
CAGAGASYEQYF
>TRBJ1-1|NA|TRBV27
CASSTGVYTEAFF
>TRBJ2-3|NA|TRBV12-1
CASSQGLAGNTDTQYF
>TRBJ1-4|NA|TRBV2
CASASLDRSNEKLFF
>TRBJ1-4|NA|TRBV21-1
CASSSDREDEKLFF
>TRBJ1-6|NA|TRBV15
CATSRGNFPGANSPLHF
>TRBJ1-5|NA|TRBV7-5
CARSSMPDTSNQPQHF
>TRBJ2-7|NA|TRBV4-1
CASSQDSGTGAYEQYF
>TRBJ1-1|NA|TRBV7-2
CASSFFIGGNTEAFF
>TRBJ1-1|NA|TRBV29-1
CSAPVKGDRAEAFF
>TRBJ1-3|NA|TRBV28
CASSLTLSGNTIYF
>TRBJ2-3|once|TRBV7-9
CASSAGGLAVTDTQYF